The entry below describes one T cell receptor beta chain. Which antigen it targets is not known. Per-base quality was not reported, and no clone a single base away is much larger than it. The data stem from a study of long-term antiretroviral therapy in people with HIV (dated 2022 in TCRdb). Regarding the complete study: The earliest samples were collected roughly a decade before the 2015 WHO recommendation for immediate ART, at a time when ART was usually postponed until CD4 counts fell. Whether ART initiation and durable HIV suppression were associated with changes in peripheral blood TRB repertoire composition and diversity was tested in a retrospective serial study. A total of roughly 180 cryopreserved PBMC samples were contributed to the cohort by 30 adults with confirmed HIV infection, with samples collected serially over a mean of approximately six years (range 1-12). Of the roughly 32 participants with HIV, more than 10 were female. No cross-contamination during QIAcube processing turned up in test extractions that ran a monoclonal T-cell line alongside approximately 35 polyclonal samples.

What the research found in general, with its limitations: Samples dated from about 2003 to 2018, and the ART regimens used may be less effective than current ones. Narrower CDR3 length ranges were observed in HIV repertoires than in controls, and an antigen-experienced repertoire with only a slight naive shift after ART was suggested by the network structure. Owing to limited PBMC availability, only the TCR beta chain was sequenced, without alpha chain pairing. Because pre-ART samples had limited cell numbers, unsorted PBMC were profiled rather than sorted CD4+ and CD8+ T cells. A significant increase in TRB diversity was found to be associated with ART initiation, although TRB diversity was observed to remain significantly below that of transplant donor controls even after long-term ART. Inferences about post-ART repertoire changes are limited because no data were available on ART adherence, viral resistance or therapy changes. Expanded TRB clones identified before ART initiation dominated the repertoire at all time points, although this dominance fluctuated and declined in many PLHIV after ART.

The immunoSEQ hsTCRB v3.0 assay was used at survey level resolution for TRB variable region sequencing. A depth of roughly 40,000-55,000 T-cell genomes per sample was targeted for TRB sequencing. Pooled TRB libraries were sequenced on an Illumina MiSeq with a v3 150-cycle kit. In the authors' own workflow: Repertoire analysis was run in R within a reproducible Nextflow workflow that covered QC, data transformation and analysis. LymphoSeq2, an R package for AIRR-Seq data exploration, was used to implement custom analyses. After excluding a few samples that yielded fewer than 5000 total TRB sequences, approximately 180 HIV repertoires remained for analysis. Among the roughly 200 retained HIV repertoires, fewer than 65 were collected before ART initiation and around 130 after ART initiation. Repertoires were downsampled to 5000 TRB nucleotide sequences, with summary statistics averaged over 100 downsampling iterations. The analysis kept only TRB sequences whose CDR3 regions were at least seven amino acids long. Two measures captured diversity: a Shannon entropy-derived clonality score and the Gini coefficient. In the repertoire networks, any two of the top 5000 CDR3 amino acid sequences were connected whenever the two sequences differed by an edit distance of one. For TRB CDR3 amino acid sequences, GLIPH2 was used to predict antigen specificity groups and MHC restriction. To flag known associations with CMV, EBV, HIV or tissue antigens, CDR3 amino acid sequences were compared against VDJdb and McPAS-TCR. Pre-ART, post-ART and control groups were compared with Wilcoxon signed-rank tests and Holm-Bonferroni correction. In TCRdb, the immuneACCESS table is reduced to in-frame sequences with V and J assigned. These tables do not hold every clone; where another copy was compared, an unresolved V gene accounts for under half, and the others remain unexplained. That table gives V, J and clone size, and the DNA gave D and trimming. The sample contains roughly 15,000 clones, about 80% of them found a single time. The ten largest clonotypes hold approximately 14% of the sample.

Trimming costs V 6 bases and J 3 bases, and their ends lie 12 bases apart. The CDR3 numbers 14 residues from cysteine through phenylalanine. Here the CDR3 DNA is all that survives: 42 bases in frame from base 1. CDR1 MDHEN and CDR2 SYDVKM were looked up in the germline V gene. To be included, a participant needed at least one PBMC sample from before ART initiation plus at least two post-ART samples. Every participant with HIV received treatment in the United States of America. Cryopreserved samples of about 0.95-10 million PBMC were thawed and washed before DNA extraction. At the time of the earliest PBMC sample for each participant with HIV, ages ranged from 23 to 54 years. PBMC samples from each participant spanned 1-4 timepoints before ART initiation and 2-8 timepoints after ART initiation, with a median of 7 samples. Serial HIV viral load, CD4+ T-cell count, ART history and demographic data were obtained for every participant. Genomic DNA was extracted from unsorted PBMC with a Qiagen kit on a QIAcube, processed in batches of 12 samples.

Source: unsorted PBMCs, taken 3.2 years before starting antiretroviral therapy. The sequence links TRBV28 to TRBJ1-5; the best D guess is TRBD1, with 5 bases matching. The receptor was derived from a man between 40 and 49 years old with HIV. The nucleotide sequence reads as follows: TGTGCCAGCAGCCCTGACGGACACAATCAGCCCCAGCATTTT. Its protein is CASSPDGHNQPQHF. Where the CDR3 stops, the reference TRBV28 and TRBJ1-5 genes take over; the full variable domain is DVKVTQSSRYLVKRTGEKVFLECVQDMDHENMFWYRQDPGLGLRLIYFSYDVKMKEKGDIPEGYSVSREKKERFSLILESASTNQTSMYLCASSPDGHNQPQHFGDGTRLSIL.